The clone carrying this TCR beta chain was recorded a few times. In germline, CDR1 is SGHTA, CDR2 FQGNSA. V shed 0 bases and J shed 6 bases, with 8 bases lying between them. CDR3 length: 14 amino acids. The entry originates in a study of regulatory T cells in long-lasting Graves disease. This sample's time point: persistent/refractory GD, antithyroid drugs over 5 years with positive TRAb. PBMC RNA was the source of the TCR library. Construction of TCR beta libraries relied on iRepertoire HTBI primers and on Arm-PCR targeting CDR3 regions. TCRdb itself ran the multiplex PCR reads through MiXCR, one entry per CDR3 protein. Counted here are roughly 430,000 distinct CDR3 sequences, 20% to 25% occurring once; the ten biggest clones make up around an eighth.

The specimen was peripheral blood mononuclear cells (PBMCs), collected when the disease was refractory, from a patient treated with antithyroid drugs. The chain uses TRBV7-2 and TRBJ2-2; D remains unclear. The clonotype comes from a female donor with Graves disease. CDR3: CASSLAPTAGELFF. The CDR3 DNA reads as TGTGCCAGCAGCTTAGCGCCGACCGCCGGGGAGCTGTTTTTT.